This TCR beta chain was recovered during a study of neoadjuvant nivolumab and ipilimumab in lung cancer. Study-level points and caveats: From pretherapy to surgery, tumor richness and clonality rose with dual therapy. Resected-tumor TCR richness correlated positively with pretherapy blood richness. TCR richness and clonality were higher in tumors than adjacent uninvolved lung. TCR clonality did not significantly correlate with pathologic tumor regression.

Trimming stripped 2 bases from V and 5 bases from J, with 6 bases between. This CDR3 contains 12 residues. CDR1 and CDR2 from the germline V gene are SGHTA and FQGNSA. Method: immunoSEQ multiplex PCR; TCRdb's copy keeps in-frame clones and lacks some. There are 25,000 to 30,000 clones in the sample; 70% to 80% occur only once, and roughly 18% lies in the top ten. Concerning this clone itself: Antigen unknown.

The sequencing here drew on tumor tissue, taken after neoadjuvant nivolumab, alone or with ipilimumab, at or shortly before surgery. The chain is built from TRBV7-2 and TRBJ1-1; D uncertain. This clonotype was obtained from an adult with non-small cell lung cancer. The CDR3 region is CASSLIETEAFF. The CDR3 coding sequence is TGTGCCAGCAGCTTAATCGAGACTGAAGCTTTCTTT.